This T cell receptor (beta chain) was obtained from a study of post-analysis software for immune sequencing data. Study information: Relapsing-remitting, secondary progressive and progressive-relapsing multiple sclerosis were all included among the disease courses.

To note about this clonotype: Antigen unknown.

Study-level findings and limits: Compared with controls, patients showed significantly lower normalized Chao1 diversity. Patients carried several TRBV segments more frequently than controls did, and TRBV5-6, TRBV5-1 and TRBV20-1 were among them. Pronounced co-clustering by F measure was evident among identically batched samples.

TCR beta libraries were prepared from cDNA with unique molecular identifiers. Yield was 500,000 to 600,000 cDNA molecules from roughly 0.93 to 9.6 million T cells. Via MiXCR, TCRdb re-called the PCR reads, giving one row per CDR3 protein. The sample consists of 700,000 to 900,000 distinct CDR3 sequences, around 46% of them appearing once. V gave up 0 bases and J gave up 5 bases, with 9 bases separating them. This CDR3 contains 14 residues. Germline lookup yields CDR1 SGHTA and CDR2 FQGNSA. The sequenced sample consisted of blood. V and J are TRBV7-2 and TRBJ2-3; D is ambiguous. The sequence was obtained from a girl aged 10 to 17 with multiple sclerosis. The CDR3 DNA reads as TGTGCCAGCAGCTTAGCAACCTTGGGAGATACGCAGTATTTT. This sequence encodes CASSLATLGDTQYF.